These 26 T cell receptor beta chains share one sample of origin, sequenced in a study of shared clonotypes between healthy human individuals. TCRdb's copy holds only in-frame clones and misses some; the assay was immunoSEQ multiplex PCR. The sample has 2 million to 2.5 million clones; approximately 96% are singletons. Sequencing was performed on naive CD4+ T cells sorted from blood. Subset: CD45RA+ positively selected. The origin of the receptors is a man aged 18 to 29 in good health.

This chain uses TRBV6-5 with TRBJ2-1; D is perhaps TRBD1 (7 bases). Trimming stripped 6 bases from V and 5 bases from J, with 14 bases between. Germline V lookup: CDR1 MNHEY, CDR2 SVGAGI. The length of the CDR3 is 14 residues. The CDR3 DNA is TGTGCCAGCAGCGGAGGGGGCCCGGACAATGAGCAGTTCTTC. Its translation: CASSGGGPDNEQFF.

V usage is TRBV18 and J usage is TRBJ2-1, with D tentatively TRBD1 (5 bases). This CDR3 comprises 16 residues. V dropped 0 bases and J dropped 6 bases, with 15 bases sitting between them. CDR1 and CDR2 (germline): KGHSH, LQKENI. The DNA for the CDR3 is TGTGCCAGCTCACCACCAAGCAGGGCCTACTCCAATGAGCAGTTCTTC. Amino acids: CASSPPSRAYSNEQFF. The full variable domain, its missing parts supplied by reference TRBV18 and TRBJ2-1, is NAGVMQNPRHLVRRRGQEARLRCSPMKGHSHVYWYRQLPEEGLKFMVYLQKENIIDESGMPKERFSAEFPKEGPSILRIQQVVRGDSAAYFCASSPPSRAYSNEQFFGPGTRLTVL.

J is TRBJ1-2 and V is TRBV18; 7 bases are a match to TRBD1. Germline CDR1 KGHSH, CDR2 LQKENI. After removal of 5 bases from V and 3 bases from J, the junction contained 3 bases not matched to a gene. There are 13 residues in the CDR3. DNA for the CDR3: TGTGCCAGCTCAACCGGACAGGACTATGGCTACACCTTC. Protein: CASSTGQDYGYTF.

The CDR3 loop is CASSYSPGGARNEQFF. Written as DNA, the CDR3 is TGTGCCAGCAGTTACTCTCCCGGGGGGGCTCGTAATGAGCAGTTCTTC. The chain employs TRBV6-5 and TRBJ2-1; TRBD2 aligns across 8 bases. V was clipped by 0 bases and J by 7 bases; unmatched bases: 8. The germline gives CDR1 MNHEY, CDR2 SVGAGI. The CDR3 has 16 amino acids.

CDR3 amino acids: CASSRIGIGGEQYF. The CDR3 DNA reads TGTGCCAGCAGTAGAATAGGTATTGGGGGCGAGCAGTACTTC. This chain connects TRBV9 to TRBJ2-7, with D perhaps TRBD1 or TRBD2 (5 bases each). The CDR3 consists of 14 residues. The germline V and J ends were trimmed by 5 bases and 6 bases, with 18 bases remaining between them. Germline loops: CDR1 SGDLS, CDR2 YYNGEE.

This chain connects TRBV6-5 to TRBJ2-7, with TRBD1 identical over 9 bases. The germline CDR1 and CDR2 sequences are MNHEY and SVGAGI. Trimming removed 7 bases from V and 2 bases from J; junction bases left unmatched: 6. This CDR3 is 14 amino acids long. DNA of the CDR3: TGTGCCAGCACCGAGGGACAGGGTCCCTACGAGCAGTACTTC. Translation: CASTEGQGPYEQYF.

On this clone: Other DNA sequences in this sample translate to the same CDR3. J is TRBJ1-2 and V is TRBV5-6; D is unclear. The length of the CDR3 is 13 residues. Trimming cost V 0 bases and J 2 bases, with 5 bases left between them. The germline V gene has CDR1 SGHDT and CDR2 YYEEEE. The DNA for the CDR3 is TGTGCCAGCAGCTTGGTGGGAAACTATGGCTACACCTTC. Translated: CASSLVGNYGYTF. Combining the CDR3 with reference TRBV5-6 and TRBJ1-2 gives the whole variable domain DAGVTQSPTHLIKTRGQQVTLRCSPKSGHDTVSWYQQALGQGPQFIFQYYEEEERQRGNFPDRFSGHQFPNYSSELNVNALLLGDSALYLCASSLVGNYGYTFGSGTRLTVV.

The genes are TRBV12-5 and TRBJ2-3; 10 bases fit TRBD2. CDR1 and CDR2 from the germline V gene are LGHNT and FRNRAP. The J segment lost 4 bases and the V segment lost 6 bases, leaving 25 bases of the junction unmatched. The CDR3 has 21 amino acids. The CDR3, as DNA: TGTGCTAGTGGCCCCGGACAGGGAAAAACTAGCGGGGATCGACGCGCAGATACGCAGTATTTT. It yields the protein CASGPGQGKTSGDRRADTQYF.

The J gene is TRBJ2-1, the V gene TRBV2; no clear D gene. Germline lookup yields CDR1 SNHLY and CDR2 FYNNEI. The CDR3 sequence is 15 residues long. Trimming took off 0 bases at V and 9 bases at J, with 15 bases between the two ends. DNA for the CDR3: TGTGCCAGCAGTGAAGCGGGTGGGCCGTGGGTTGAGCAGTTCTTC. Its translation: CASSEAGGPWVEQFF.

V and J are TRBV6-6 and TRBJ2-2; D is uncertain. Trimming removed 7 bases at V and 2 bases at J, with 14 bases between. The CDR3 consists of 15 residues. In germline, CDR1 is MNHNY, CDR2 SVGAGI (reference sequence). The CDR3 DNA sequence: TGTGCCAGCAACCCAAAGACCCTAAACACCGGGGAGCTGTTTTTT. Amino acid sequence: CASNPKTLNTGELFF.

This chain joins TRBV7-3 and TRBJ2-6; the match to TRBD1 covers 7 bases. Germline CDR1 reads SGHTA; CDR2 reads FQGTGA. The CDR3 loop spans 15 amino acids. Trimming removed 5 bases from V and 3 bases from J; junction bases left unmatched: 4. The CDR3 nucleotides read TGTGCCAGCAGCCGTGACAGGGTTGGGGCCAACGTCCTGACTTTC. It specifies CASSRDRVGANVLTF.

This chain uses TRBV9 with TRBJ1-6, with D hard to call. Germline V gene data show CDR1 as SGDLS and CDR2 as YYNGEE. The CDR3 covers 16 residues. V lost 3 bases and J lost 4, with 14 bases in between. The chain's CDR3 is CASSEGGFEYNSPLHF. Here the CDR3 DNA reads TGTGCCAGCAGCGAGGGAGGGTTCGAGTATAATTCACCCCTCCACTTT.

The genes are TRBV25-1 and TRBJ2-3, with 12 bases identical to TRBD2. CDR3 length equals 14 residues. Germline trimming cut 6 bases from V and 10 bases from J; bases unmatched to any gene: 8. Germline loops: CDR1 MGHDK, CDR2 SYGVNS. In DNA, the CDR3 is TGTGCCAGCAGCGGACTAGCGGGGCCGGGGGCGCAGTATTTT. It codes for CASSGLAGPGAQYF.

For the CDR3, the DNA is TGTGCCAGTAGTATAGGACGGGGAGCGGGGCAGCCCCAGCATTTT. Translating it yields CASSIGRGAGQPQHF. The genes are TRBV19 and TRBJ1-5, with unresolved D. Trimming removed 1 base from V and 7 bases from J, with 14 bases in between. Germline V gives CDR1 LNHDA, CDR2 SQIVND (reference sequence). The CDR3 extends over 15 amino acids.

This chain connects TRBV29-1 to TRBJ2-1; 12 nucleotides align to TRBD2. The CDR3 length is 15 residues. The germline V gene encodes CDR1 SQVTM and CDR2 ANQGSEA. V trimming: 3 bases; J trimming: 6 bases; junction bases outside the gene matches: 6. In DNA form, the CDR3 reads TGCAGCGTTGATCCGGGACTAGCGGGTCCCAATGAGCAGTTCTTC. It encodes CSVDPGLAGPNEQFF.

The table lists this clone with a few counts. This same CDR3 is encoded by further DNA sequences in the sample. Here the CDR3 reads CAWSVSGGGTEAFF. CDR3 bases: TGTGCCTGGAGTGTATCCGGGGGCGGGACTGAAGCTTTCTTT. The rearrangement joins TRBV30 to TRBJ1-1; maybe TRBD1 (6 bases). This CDR3 comprises 14 residues. The V and J ends lost 0 bases and 5 bases respectively, with 13 bases between them. In germline, CDR1 is GTSNPN, CDR2 SVGIG (reference sequence).

J is TRBJ2-7 and V is TRBV16, with D perhaps matching TRBD2 (5 bases). The CDR3 sequence is 14 residues long. Germline lookup yields CDR1 KGHSY and CDR2 FQNENV. Trimming left V 2 bases short and J 2 bases short, with 10 bases between. The CDR3 reads CASSQVRGTYEQYF. The CDR3 DNA follows: TGTGCCAGCAGCCAAGTCCGGGGTACCTACGAGCAGTACTTC.

As DNA, the CDR3 is TGTGCCATCATGGGGTTGCGGGACAGCTCCTACGAGCAGTACTTC. It is translated as CAIMGLRDSSYEQYF. This rearrangement joins TRBV10-3 to TRBJ2-7; D possibly corresponds to TRBD1 (7 bases). With 7 bases removed from V and 0 bases from J, the gap between germline ends came to 16 bases. Germline CDR1 ENHRY, CDR2 SYGVKD. This CDR3 has 15 amino acids.

This rearrangement joins TRBV6-6 to TRBJ1-5, with 7 bases identical to TRBD1. Per the germline V gene, CDR1 is MNHNY and CDR2 is SVGAGI (reference sequence). This CDR3 is 16 amino acids long. V lost 0 bases, J lost 0 bases, and 2 bases stayed unmatched. The CDR3 bases are TGTGCCAGCAGTTACTCGGACAGGTTTAGCAATCAGCCCCAGCATTTT. Protein: CASSYSDRFSNQPQHF.

V and J are TRBV15 and TRBJ2-3; the D gene could be TRBD1 or TRBD2 (6 bases each). The germline V and J ends were trimmed by 1 base and 4 bases, with 12 bases remaining between them. The CDR3 spans 15 residues. Germline V gene lookup returns CDR1 LNHNV and CDR2 YYDKDF (reference sequence). The CDR3, as DNA: TGTGCCACCAGCAGAGGAGCAGGGGAGGCAGATACGCAGTATTTT. Encoded protein: CATSRGAGEADTQYF.

J is TRBJ1-2 and V is TRBV11-2, with TRBD1 matching 9 bases. With 3 bases clipped from V and 6 bases from J, the junction kept 5 bases outside the gene matches. Germline values: CDR1 SGHAT, CDR2 FQNNGV. The CDR3 extends over 14 amino acids. CDR3 amino acids: CASSFGQGTDGYTF. CDR3 nucleotides: TGTGCCAGCAGCTTTGGACAGGGGACCGATGGCTACACCTTC.

The chain couples TRBV11-3 to TRBJ1-4, with a weak D call TRBD1 (6 bases). CDR1 SGHNT and CDR2 YENEEA come from the germline V gene. This CDR3 contains 16 residues. Trimming shortened V by 1 base and J by 8 bases, and 17 bases separated the two germline ends. CDR3 in amino acids: CASSLGRQGIAEKLFF. For the CDR3, the DNA is TGTGCCAGCAGCTTAGGTCGTCAGGGGATTGCGGAAAAACTGTTTTTT.

The chain couples TRBV2 to TRBJ2-2; no reliable D call. CDR3 length equals 13 residues. CDR1 and CDR2 from the germline V gene are SNHLY and FYNNEI. V lost 4 bases and J 2 bases, leaving 5 bases between the germline ends. The DNA for the CDR3 is TGTGCCAGCAGTGTCGGTAACACCGGGGAGCTGTTTTTT. It codes for CASSVGNTGELFF.

V gene TRBV7-3 combines with J gene TRBJ1-6; D perhaps matches TRBD1 (5 bases). The V and J ends lost 4 bases and 8 bases respectively, with 9 bases between them. Germline V gene data show CDR1 as SGHTA and CDR2 as FQGTGA. This CDR3 is built from 13 residues. CDR3 sequence reads: CASSYTRDSPLHF. The CDR3 coding sequence is TGTGCCAGCAGCTACACCAGGGATTCACCCCTCCACTTT.

The V gene is TRBV7-2, the J gene TRBJ2-1; 10 bases are shared with TRBD2. Germline assignment: CDR1 SGHTA and CDR2 FQGNSA. The V gene end was trimmed by 4 bases and the J gene end by 0 bases; junction bases not matched to a gene: 9. The CDR3 is 18 amino acids. The CDR3 region has the DNA TGTGCCAGCAGCTATAGCGGGGGGAAACTGAGCTCCTACAATGAGCAGTTCTTC. Translated: CASSYSGGKLSSYNEQFF.

This clone was recorded a few times. The chain carries TRBV7-6 and TRBJ2-7, with 14 bases aligning to TRBD2. Trimming at V came to 5 bases and at J to 3 bases, leaving 3 bases not matched to a gene. This CDR3 is built from 15 residues. The germline CDR1 and CDR2 sequences are SGHVS and FNYEAQ. CDR3 residues: CASSPGLAGGYEQYF. CDR3 in DNA: TGTGCCAGCAGCCCCGGACTAGCGGGAGGCTACGAGCAGTACTTC.